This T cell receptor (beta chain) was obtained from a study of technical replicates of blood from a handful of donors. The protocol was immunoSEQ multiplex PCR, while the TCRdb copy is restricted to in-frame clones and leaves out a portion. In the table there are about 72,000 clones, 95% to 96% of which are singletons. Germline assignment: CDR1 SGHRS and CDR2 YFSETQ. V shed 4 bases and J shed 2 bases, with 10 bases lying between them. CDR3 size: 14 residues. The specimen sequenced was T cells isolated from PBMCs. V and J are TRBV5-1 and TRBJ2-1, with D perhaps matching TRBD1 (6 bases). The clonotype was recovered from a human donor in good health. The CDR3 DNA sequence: TGCGCCAGCAGCACCGGGACAACCTACAATGAGCAGTTCTTC. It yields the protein CASSTGTTYNEQFF.